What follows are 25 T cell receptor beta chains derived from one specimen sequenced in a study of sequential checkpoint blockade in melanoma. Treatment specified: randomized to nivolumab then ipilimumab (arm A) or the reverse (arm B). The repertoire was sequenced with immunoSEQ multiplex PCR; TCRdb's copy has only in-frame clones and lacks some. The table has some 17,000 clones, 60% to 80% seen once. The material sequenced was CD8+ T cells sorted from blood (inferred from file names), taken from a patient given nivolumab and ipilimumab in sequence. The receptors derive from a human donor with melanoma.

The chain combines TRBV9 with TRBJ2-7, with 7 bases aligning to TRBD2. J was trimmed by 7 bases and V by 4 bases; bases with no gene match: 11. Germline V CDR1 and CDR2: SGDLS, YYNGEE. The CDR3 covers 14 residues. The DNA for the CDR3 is TGTGCCAGCAGCAAGACGGGACTACCAGAAGAGCAGTACTTC. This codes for CASSKTGLPEEQYF.

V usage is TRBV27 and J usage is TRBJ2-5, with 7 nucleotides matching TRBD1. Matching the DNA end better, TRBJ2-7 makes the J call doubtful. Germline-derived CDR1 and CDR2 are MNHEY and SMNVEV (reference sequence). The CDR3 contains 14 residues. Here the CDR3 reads CASSFRGHSYEQYF. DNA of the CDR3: TGTGCCAGCAGTTTTAGGGGGCACTCCTACGAGCAGTACTTC.

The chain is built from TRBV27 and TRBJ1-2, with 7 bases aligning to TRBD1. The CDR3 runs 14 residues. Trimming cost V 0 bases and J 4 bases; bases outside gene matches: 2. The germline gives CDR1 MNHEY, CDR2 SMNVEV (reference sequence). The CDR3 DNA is TGTGCCAGCAGTTTATCGGACAGGCGCTATGGCTACACCTTC. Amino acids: CASSLSDRRYGYTF.

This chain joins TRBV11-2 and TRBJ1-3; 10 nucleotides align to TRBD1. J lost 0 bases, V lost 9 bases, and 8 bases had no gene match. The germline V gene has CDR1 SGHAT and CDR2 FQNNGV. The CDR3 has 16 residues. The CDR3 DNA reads TGTGCCAGTGTGAGGGGACAGGGGAACTCTGGAAACACCATATATTTT. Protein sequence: CASVRGQGNSGNTIYF.

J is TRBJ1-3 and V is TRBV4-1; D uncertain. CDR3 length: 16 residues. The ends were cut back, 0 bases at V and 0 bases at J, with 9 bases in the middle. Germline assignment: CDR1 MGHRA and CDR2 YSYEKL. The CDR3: CASSQEPVYSGNTIYF. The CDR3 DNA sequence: TGCGCCAGCAGCCAAGAACCAGTTTACTCTGGAAACACCATATATTTT.

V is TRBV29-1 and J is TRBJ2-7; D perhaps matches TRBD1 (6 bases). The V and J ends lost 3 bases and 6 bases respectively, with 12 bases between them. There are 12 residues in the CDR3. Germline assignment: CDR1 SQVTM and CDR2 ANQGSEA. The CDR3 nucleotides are TGCAGCGTTGACACAGGGTCCAGCGAGCAGTACTTC. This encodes CSVDTGSSEQYF.

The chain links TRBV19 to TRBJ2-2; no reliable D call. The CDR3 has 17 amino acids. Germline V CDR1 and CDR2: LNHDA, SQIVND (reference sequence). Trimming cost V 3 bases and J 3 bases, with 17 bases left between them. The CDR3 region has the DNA TGTGCCAGTAGTATCCCGTCCGCGTCACGGGACACCGGGGAGCTGTTTTTT. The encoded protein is CASSIPSASRDTGELFF.

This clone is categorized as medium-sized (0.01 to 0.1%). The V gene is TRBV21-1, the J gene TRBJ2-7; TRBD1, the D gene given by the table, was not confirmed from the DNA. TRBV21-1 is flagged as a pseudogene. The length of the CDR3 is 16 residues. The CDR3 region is CASSKGCGTGSFEQYV. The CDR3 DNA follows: TGTGCCAGCAGCAAAGGGTGCGGGACAGGGAGTTTCGAGCAGTACGTC.

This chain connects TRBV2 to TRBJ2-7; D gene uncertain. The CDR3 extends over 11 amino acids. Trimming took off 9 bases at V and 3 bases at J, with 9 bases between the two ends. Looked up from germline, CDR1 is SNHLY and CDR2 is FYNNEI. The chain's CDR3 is CASQSSYEQYF. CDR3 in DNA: TGTGCCAGTCAATCCAGCTACGAGCAGTACTTC.

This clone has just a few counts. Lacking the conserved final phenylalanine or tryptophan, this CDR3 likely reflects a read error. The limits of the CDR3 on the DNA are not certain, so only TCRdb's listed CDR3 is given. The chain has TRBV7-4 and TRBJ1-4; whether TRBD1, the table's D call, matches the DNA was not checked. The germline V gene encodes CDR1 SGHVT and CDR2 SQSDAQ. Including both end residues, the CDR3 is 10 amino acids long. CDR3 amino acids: CASSSGTGGA.

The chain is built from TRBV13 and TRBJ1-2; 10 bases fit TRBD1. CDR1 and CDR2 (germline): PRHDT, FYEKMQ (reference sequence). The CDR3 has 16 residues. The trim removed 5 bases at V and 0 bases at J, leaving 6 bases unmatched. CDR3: CASSARDRGANYGYTF. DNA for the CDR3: TGTGCCAGCAGCGCTCGGGACAGGGGAGCTAACTATGGCTACACCTTC.

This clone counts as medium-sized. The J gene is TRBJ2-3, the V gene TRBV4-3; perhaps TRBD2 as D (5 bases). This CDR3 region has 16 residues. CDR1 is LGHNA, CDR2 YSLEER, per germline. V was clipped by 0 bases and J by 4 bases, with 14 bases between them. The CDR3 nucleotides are TGCGCCAGCAGCCAAGATCGTCGGGGTGCGGCAGATACGCAGTATTTT. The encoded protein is CASSQDRRGAADTQYF.

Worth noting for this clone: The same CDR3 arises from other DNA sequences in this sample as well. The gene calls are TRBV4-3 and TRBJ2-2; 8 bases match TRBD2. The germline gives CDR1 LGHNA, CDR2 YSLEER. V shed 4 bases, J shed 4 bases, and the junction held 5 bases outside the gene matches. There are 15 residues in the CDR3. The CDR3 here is CASSPGTSGTGELFF. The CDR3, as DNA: TGCGCCAGCAGCCCCGGGACTAGTGGCACCGGGGAGCTGTTTTTT.

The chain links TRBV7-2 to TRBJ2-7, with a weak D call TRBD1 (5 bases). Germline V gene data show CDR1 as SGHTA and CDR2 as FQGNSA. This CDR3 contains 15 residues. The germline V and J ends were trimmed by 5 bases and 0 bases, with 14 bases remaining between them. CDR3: CASSPRQNPSYEQYF. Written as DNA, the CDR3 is TGTGCCAGCAGCCCTCGACAGAATCCCTCCTACGAGCAGTACTTC.

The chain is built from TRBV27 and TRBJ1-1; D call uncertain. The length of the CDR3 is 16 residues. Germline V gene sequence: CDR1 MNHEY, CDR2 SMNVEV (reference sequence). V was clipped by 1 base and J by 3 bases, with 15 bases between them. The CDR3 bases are TGTGCCAGCAGTTTATTGGGAGTCAGAGCGGACACTGAAGCTTTCTTT. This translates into CASSLLGVRADTEAFF.

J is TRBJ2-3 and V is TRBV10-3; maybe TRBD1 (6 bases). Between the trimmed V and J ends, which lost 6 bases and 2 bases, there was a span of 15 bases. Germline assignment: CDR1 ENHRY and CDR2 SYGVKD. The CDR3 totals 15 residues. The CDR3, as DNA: TGTGCCATCAGGGCCACGACAGGTTTCACAGATACGCAGTATTTT. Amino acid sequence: CAIRATTGFTDTQYF.

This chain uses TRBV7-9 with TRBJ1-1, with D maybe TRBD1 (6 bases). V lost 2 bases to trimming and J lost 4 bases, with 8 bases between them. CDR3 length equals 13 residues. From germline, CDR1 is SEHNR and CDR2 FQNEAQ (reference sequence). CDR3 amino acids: CASSLTGSTEAFF. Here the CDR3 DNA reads TGTGCCAGCAGCTTAACAGGGTCCACTGAAGCTTTCTTT.

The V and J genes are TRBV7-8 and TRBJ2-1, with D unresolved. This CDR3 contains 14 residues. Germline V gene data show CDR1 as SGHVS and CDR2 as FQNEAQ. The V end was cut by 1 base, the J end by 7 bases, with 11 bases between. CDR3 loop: CASSLGAGWNEQFF. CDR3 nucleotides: TGTGCCAGCAGCTTAGGCGCAGGATGGAATGAGCAGTTCTTC.

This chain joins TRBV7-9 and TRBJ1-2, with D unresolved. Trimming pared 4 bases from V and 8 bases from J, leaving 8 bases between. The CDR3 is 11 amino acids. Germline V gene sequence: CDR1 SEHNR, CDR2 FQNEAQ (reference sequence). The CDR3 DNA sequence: TGTGCCAGCAGCTCGCCCCGGGGCTACACCTTC. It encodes CASSSPRGYTF.

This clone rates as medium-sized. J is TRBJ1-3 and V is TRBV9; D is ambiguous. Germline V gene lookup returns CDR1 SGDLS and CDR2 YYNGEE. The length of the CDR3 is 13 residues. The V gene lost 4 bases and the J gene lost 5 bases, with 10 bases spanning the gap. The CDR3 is CASSSQDRNTIYF. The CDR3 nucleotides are TGTGCCAGCAGCTCGCAAGACAGAAACACCATATATTTT.

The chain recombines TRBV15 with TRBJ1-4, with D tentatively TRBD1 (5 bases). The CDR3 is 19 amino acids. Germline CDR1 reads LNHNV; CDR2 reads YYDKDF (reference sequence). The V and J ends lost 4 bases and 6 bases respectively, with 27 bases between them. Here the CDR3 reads CATSITLGALGRADEKLFF. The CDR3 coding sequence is TGTGCCACCAGCATAACCCTAGGGGCGCTCGGGAGGGCAGATGAAAAACTGTTTTTT. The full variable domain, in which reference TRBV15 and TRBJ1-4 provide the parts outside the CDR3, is DAMVIQNPRYQVTQFGKPVTLSCSQTLNHNVMYWYQQKSSQAPKLLFHYYDKDFNNEADTPDNFQSRRPNTSFCFLDIRSPGLGDTAMYLCATSITLGALGRADEKLFFGSGTQLSVL.

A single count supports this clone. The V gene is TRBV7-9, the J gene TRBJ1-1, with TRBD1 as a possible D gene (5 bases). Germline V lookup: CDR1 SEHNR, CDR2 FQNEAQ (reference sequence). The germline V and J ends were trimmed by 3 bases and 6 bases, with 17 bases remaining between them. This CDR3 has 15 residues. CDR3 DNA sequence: TGTGCCAGCAGCTTTGTAGCCAAGGGGCTCCCTGAAGCTTTCTTT. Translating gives CASSFVAKGLPEAFF.

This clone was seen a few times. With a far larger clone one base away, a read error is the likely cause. CDR3 in amino acids: CASSPAPPGHEDHEQYF. The CDR3 coding sequence is TGCGCCAGCAGCCCCGCACCCCCGGGACACGAGGACCACGAGCAGTACTTC. J is TRBJ2-7 and V is TRBV5-1; a possible D gene is TRBD1 (6 bases). The germline V gene encodes CDR1 SGHRS and CDR2 YFSETQ. The CDR3 is made up of 17 amino acids. V lost 4 bases to trimming and J lost 5 bases, with 25 bases between them.

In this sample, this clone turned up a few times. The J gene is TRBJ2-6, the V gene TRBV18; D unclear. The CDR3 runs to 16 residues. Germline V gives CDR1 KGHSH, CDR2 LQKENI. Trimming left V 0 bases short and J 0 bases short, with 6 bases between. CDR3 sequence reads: CASSPPRYSGANVLTF. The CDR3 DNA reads TGTGCCAGCTCACCACCGAGGTACTCTGGGGCCAACGTCCTGACTTTC.

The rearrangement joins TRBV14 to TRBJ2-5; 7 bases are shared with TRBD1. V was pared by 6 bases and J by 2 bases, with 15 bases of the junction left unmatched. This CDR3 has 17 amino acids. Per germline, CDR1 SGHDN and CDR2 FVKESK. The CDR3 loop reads CASSLFSGTAQQETQYF. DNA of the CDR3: TGTGCCAGCAGTCTTTTCTCCGGGACAGCTCAACAAGAGACCCAGTACTTC. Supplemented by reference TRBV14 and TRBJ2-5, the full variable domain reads EAGVTQFPSHSVIEKGQTVTLRCDPISGHDNLYWYRRVMGKEIKFLLHFVKESKQDESGMPNNRFLAERTGGTYSTLKVQPAELEDSGVYFCASSLFSGTAQQETQYFGPGTRLLVL.